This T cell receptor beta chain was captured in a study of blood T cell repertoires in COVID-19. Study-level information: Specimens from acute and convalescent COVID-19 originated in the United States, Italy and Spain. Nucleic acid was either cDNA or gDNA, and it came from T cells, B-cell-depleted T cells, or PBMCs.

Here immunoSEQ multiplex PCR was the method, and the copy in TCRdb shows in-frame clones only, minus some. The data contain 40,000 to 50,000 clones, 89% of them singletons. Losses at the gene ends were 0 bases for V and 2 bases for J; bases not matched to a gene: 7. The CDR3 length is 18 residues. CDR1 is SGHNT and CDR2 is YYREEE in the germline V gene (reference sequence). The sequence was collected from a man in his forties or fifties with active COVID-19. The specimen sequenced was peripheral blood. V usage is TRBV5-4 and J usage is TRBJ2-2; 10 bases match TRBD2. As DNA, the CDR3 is TGTGCCAGCAGCTTGGGGACTAGCGGAGCCTTTAACACCGGGGAGCTGTTTTTT. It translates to CASSLGTSGAFNTGELFF.